Sequencing of this T cell receptor (beta chain) was carried out in a study of blood T cell repertoires in COVID-19. Study as a whole: Sample material is recorded as cDNA or gDNA derived from T cells, B-cell-depleted T cells, or PBMCs.

Data came from immunoSEQ multiplex PCR; TCRdb stores just in-frame clones and leaves some out. The table shows about 140,000 clones, with around 84% occurring only once. Losses at the gene ends were 3 bases for V and 6 bases for J; bases not matched to a gene: 7. Germline CDR1 and CDR2: SGHNT and YYREEE (reference sequence). The CDR3 spans 15 residues. The material sequenced was peripheral blood. The chain carries TRBV5-4 and TRBJ1-2; 11 positions agree with TRBD1. This clonotype was sampled from a woman aged 50 to 65 with acute or convalescent COVID-19. The CDR3: CASSWDRGDLNGYTF. The CDR3 bases are TGTGCCAGCAGCTGGGACAGGGGGGATCTTAATGGCTACACCTTC.